This TCR beta chain came from a study of control samples from healthy donors and cancer patients. With V trimmed by 4 bases and J by 10 bases, 9 bases remained unmatched. CDR3 length equals 13 residues. Looked up from germline, CDR1 is SGHNT and CDR2 is YENEEA. Profiled with immunoSEQ multiplex PCR; TCRdb holds only in-frame clones, not every one. This sample has about 150,000 clones; approximately 94% occur once, and the top ten carry approximately 5.7%. The TCR sequence derives from a young man in good health. The sample comprised blood. The chain links TRBV11-3 to TRBJ2-7, with 8 bases matching TRBD1. The CDR3 DNA reads TGTGCCAGCAGCTCCGCCGGACAGGGCCACCAGTACTTC. It yields the protein CASSSAGQGHQYF. The whole variable domain, remainder taken from reference TRBV11-3 and TRBJ2-7, is EAGVVQSPRYKIIEKKQPVAFWCNPISGHNTLYWYLQNLGQGPELLIRYENEEAVDDSQLPKDRFSAERLKGVDSTLKIQPAELGDSAVYLCASSSAGQGHQYFGPGTRLTVT.